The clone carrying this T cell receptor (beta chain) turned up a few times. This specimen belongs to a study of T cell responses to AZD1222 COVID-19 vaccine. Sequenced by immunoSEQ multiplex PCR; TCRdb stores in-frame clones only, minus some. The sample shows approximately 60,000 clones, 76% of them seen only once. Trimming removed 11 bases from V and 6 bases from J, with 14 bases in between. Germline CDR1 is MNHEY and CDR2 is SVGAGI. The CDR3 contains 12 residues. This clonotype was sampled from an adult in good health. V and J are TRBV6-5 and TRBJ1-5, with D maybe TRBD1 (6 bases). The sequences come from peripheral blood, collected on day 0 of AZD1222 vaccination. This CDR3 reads CAVGGEGQPQHF. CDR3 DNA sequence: TGTGCCGTGGGGGGCGAAGGTCAGCCCCAGCATTTT.